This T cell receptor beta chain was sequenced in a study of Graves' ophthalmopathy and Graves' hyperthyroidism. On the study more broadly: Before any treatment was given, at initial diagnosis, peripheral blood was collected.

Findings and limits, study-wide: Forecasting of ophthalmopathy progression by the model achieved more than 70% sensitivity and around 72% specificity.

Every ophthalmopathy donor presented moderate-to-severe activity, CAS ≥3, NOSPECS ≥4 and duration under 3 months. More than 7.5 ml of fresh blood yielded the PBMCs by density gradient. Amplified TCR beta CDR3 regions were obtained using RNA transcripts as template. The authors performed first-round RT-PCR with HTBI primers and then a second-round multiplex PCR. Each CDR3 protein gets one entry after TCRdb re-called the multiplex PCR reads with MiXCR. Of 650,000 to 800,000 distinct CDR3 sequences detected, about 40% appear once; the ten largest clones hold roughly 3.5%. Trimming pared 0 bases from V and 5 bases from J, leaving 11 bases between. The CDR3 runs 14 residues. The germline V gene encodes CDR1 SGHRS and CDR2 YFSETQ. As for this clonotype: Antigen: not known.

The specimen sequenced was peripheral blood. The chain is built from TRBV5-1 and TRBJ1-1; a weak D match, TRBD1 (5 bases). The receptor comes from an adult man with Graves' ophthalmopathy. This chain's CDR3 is CASSLVPWGTEAFF. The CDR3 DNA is TGCGCCAGCAGCTTGGTTCCCTGGGGGACTGAAGCTTTCTTT.